This TCR beta chain derives from a study of Graves' ophthalmopathy and Graves' hyperthyroidism (dated 2018 in TCRdb). A note on the overall study: Peripheral blood samples were taken at the time of initial diagnosis, before any treatment was given. TCR beta repertoire signatures were used to distinguish Graves' ophthalmopathy from Graves' hyperthyroidism and to predict progression to ophthalmopathy. In total, around 140 blood samples were TCR-sequenced: 43 ophthalmopathy, about 75 hyperthyroidism and some 17 hyperthyroidism-to-ophthalmopathy patients. To explore V-J signatures that separate ophthalmopathy from hyperthyroidism, a discovery set of fewer than 110 patients was enrolled, consisting of approximately 44 with ophthalmopathy and around 60 with stable hyperthyroidism. An independent validation cohort comprised roughly 20 hyperthyroidism patients and some 16 patients who later progressed from hyperthyroidism to ophthalmopathy. In over 5 hyperthyroidism patients, the T-cell repertoire of thyroid tissue was compared with the T-cell repertoire of blood. Following sampling, methimazole starting at 30 mg daily was administered to hyperthyroidism patients, and high-dose intravenous methylprednisolone was administered to ophthalmopathy patients. Study-wide conclusions, independent of this receptor: In validation, the model predicted ophthalmopathy progression with more than 55% sensitivity and 72% to 80% specificity; roughly 11 predicted patients were CT-confirmed with GO in a median of approximately 6.2 months. Most of the expanded thyroid clonotypes with a frequency above 0.001 were also detected in blood, and it was suggested that the thyroid immune response may be reflected by blood repertoires. No statistical method was used to set the sample size in advance, and the investigators knew which group each participant was assigned to. In cross-validation, the 13-signature model distinguished ophthalmopathy from stable hyperthyroidism with around 90% sensitivity and around 83% specificity, while in the test set the corresponding values were about 80% and 75%.

In the case of this clonotype: Its cognate antigen has yet to be identified. This could be a read error, since a much larger clone is one nucleotide away. The conserved final phenylalanine or tryptophan is absent from the CDR3, which likely points to a read error.

TCR beta CDR3 regions were amplified from RNA transcripts for repertoire sequencing. The first round was an RT-PCR using HTBI primers with the Qiagen OneStep RT-PCR kit, and this first round was followed by a second-round multiplex PCR, then size selection and purification. Libraries were sequenced on an Illumina HiSeq2000 using paired-end 100 bp reads. The authors processed their data as follows. SOAPnuke was used to process the reads, throwing out any read that had adapters, had uncalled bases, had a mean Phred below 15, or lacked an exact constant-primer or identifier match. COPE v1.2.5 was used to merge high-quality paired reads. Clonotypes were defined as unique nucleotide sequences and were aligned to IMGT TRB V, D and J references using MiTCR v1.1. The analysis was limited to V-J combinations with a frequency above 0.0001, which together covered just over 98% of the repertoires. For each V-J combination, a TCR clonal expansion and chaos score was defined as F50 clonal expansion divided by the chaos observed in the TCRdist matrix. Features were reduced by Welch's t-statistics and random forest to around 14 V-J combinations, which fed a naive Bayes classifier. Thyroid-blood repertoire similarity was quantified with the Morisita-Horn index. Through fastp at Q25 and MiXCR, TCRdb rebuilt clones from the public reads, retaining in-frame beta chains. Each entry merges the rows of one CDR3 protein and shows their most common DNA and genes. The V and J calls, along with clone size, are taken from TCRdb and not from the paper's own processing. The sample table records under 350,000 distinct CDR3 sequences; about a sixth of these occur just once. The ten largest clones add up to 9% to 15% of the sample.

Unmatched junction bases come to 4, with V trimmed by 4 bases and J by 4 bases. In the germline V gene (reference sequence), CDR1 corresponds to GTSNPN and CDR2 to SVGIG. The CDR3 has 13 amino acids, counting both end residues. Of all the DNA, just the CDR3 is kept, 39 bases in frame from base 1. Ophthalmopathy patients had moderately to severely active disease, Clinical Activity Score of at least 3, NOSPECS grade of at least 4, and disease duration under 3 months. Patients with other autoimmune diseases, uncontrolled infections, pregnancy or lactation were excluded. Diagnosis was based on clinical symptoms, serum thyroxine, TRAb, thyroid ultrasound and orbital computed tomography. Using Ficoll-Paque density gradient centrifugation, PBMCs were isolated from roughly 9.2 ml of fresh peripheral blood. Trizol reagent was used to extract the total RNA, and its quality was then checked on an Agilent 2100 Bioanalyzer.

Sample: peripheral blood. Rearrangement joined TRBV30 to TRBJ1-2, with 9 middle bases fitting TRBD1. This receptor was obtained from an adult man with Graves' ophthalmopathy. The DNA reads TGTGCCTGGACCGGGACAGGGATCTATGGCTACACCCTC. Its amino acids are CAWTGTGIYGYTL.